Only one count was recorded for the clone carrying this TCR beta chain. Trimming left V 8 bases short and J 0 bases short, with 10 bases between. CDR3 length equals 13 residues. The V gene's germline CDR1 is KGHSH and CDR2 LQKENI. These data are taken from a study of blood T cell repertoires in COVID-19. Study overall: Acute and convalescent COVID-19 specimens originated in the United States, Italy and Spain. PBMCs, B-cell-depleted T cells, or T cells provided the cDNA or gDNA that made up the material.

Authors' analysis steps: Quantification of nucleated cells was approximated via reference gene primer amplification. Assay: immunoSEQ multiplex PCR; the TCRdb copy retains only in-frame clones and omits some. That table is the source of V, J and clone size, and D and trimming were worked out from the DNA. The sample comprises 270,000 or so clones, 80% to 85% of which are singletons, and around 3.6% rests with the top ten. This sequence joins TRBV18 and TRBJ1-2, with D unclear. This receptor was obtained from a man aged 50 to 60 who had recovered from COVID-19. Sequencing was done on a sample of PBMCs or T cells enriched from blood (not recorded which). Written as DNA, the CDR3 is TGTGCCAGCACCCCCTCGGCTAACTATGGCTACACCTTC. Translating gives CASTPSANYGYTF. Supplemented by reference TRBV18 and TRBJ1-2, the full variable domain reads NAGVMQNPRHLVRRRGQEARLRCSPMKGHSHVYWYRQLPEEGLKFMVYLQKENIIDESGMPKERFSAEFPKEGPSILRIQQVVRGDSAAYFCASTPSANYGYTFGSGTRLTVV.